The 18 T cell receptor beta chains presented below share a single source sample, sequenced in a study of graft-versus-host responses after intestinal transplantation. Graft material was processed, releasing intraepithelial and lamina propria lymphocytes. Here immunoSEQ multiplex PCR was the method, and the copy in TCRdb shows in-frame clones only, minus some. Of about 14,000 clones detected, roughly 60% appear once; the ten largest clones hold around 13%. This material consisted of ileum tissue, taken 524 days after transplant. Receptor source: a human patient who received an intestinal transplant, so some T cells may come from the graft donor.

A few counts support this clone. CDR3 sequence reads: CASSWGLGKNIQYF. The CDR3, as DNA: TGCGCCAGCAGTTGGGGGCTGGGCAAAAACATTCAGTACTTC. The chain has TRBV23-1 and TRBJ2-4; tentative D call: TRBD1 (6 bases). TRBV23-1 is flagged as an ORF with uncertain function. Trimming took 5 bases from V and 3 from J, leaving 11 bases between them. The CDR3 extends over 14 amino acids.

This clone was counted a few times. The V call is TRBV7-6, the J call TRBJ1-2; 8 bases agree with TRBD1. Germline V gene data show CDR1 as SGHVS and CDR2 as FNYEAQ. J gave up 4 bases and V 5 bases, and 9 bases lay outside the gene matches. The CDR3 sequence is 15 residues long. This CDR3 is CASSPETGVLYGYTF. CDR3 nucleotides: TGTGCCAGCAGCCCAGAGACAGGGGTCCTCTATGGCTACACCTTC.

CDR3 nucleotide sequence: TGTGCCAGCAGTTCTAGCGGGGGGGCAGATACGCAGTATTTT. Its translation: CASSSSGGADTQYF. The chain is built from TRBV6-4 and TRBJ2-3; TRBD2 aligns across 12 bases. Germline CDR1 reads MRHNA; CDR2 reads SNTAGT. This CDR3 has 14 residues. Trimming cost V 5 bases and J 4 bases; bases outside gene matches: 1.

The genes are TRBV2 and TRBJ2-3; 7 bases are shared with TRBD1. The length of the CDR3 is 14 residues. J gave up 1 base and V 10 bases, and 8 bases lay outside the gene matches. Germline lookup yields CDR1 SNHLY and CDR2 FYNNEI. The CDR3 DNA is TGTGCCACCTCGACAGGGAAAGGCACAGATACGCAGTATTTT. Residues: CATSTGKGTDTQYF.

This clone was counted a single time. Here the CDR3 reads CASSQDGQGATEAFF. As DNA, the CDR3 is TGCGCCAGCAGCCAAGATGGGCAGGGGGCCACTGAAGCTTTCTTT. This chain connects TRBV4-3 to TRBJ1-1; 8 bases fit TRBD1. CDR1 and CDR2 from the germline V gene are LGHNA and YSLEER. V shed 0 bases, J shed 4 bases, and the junction held 4 bases outside the gene matches. CDR3 size: 15 residues.

The V and J genes are TRBV2 and TRBJ2-5; a weak D match, TRBD1 (6 bases). The V gene's germline CDR1 is SNHLY and CDR2 FYNNEI. The CDR3 consists of 15 residues. Deletions cut 4 bases from V and 1 base from J, with 13 bases between. This chain's CDR3 is CASSGARGLQETQYF. In nucleotides, the CDR3 is TGTGCCAGCAGTGGGGCCAGGGGTCTCCAAGAGACCCAGTACTTC. The entire variable domain, with the rest obtained from reference TRBV2 and TRBJ2-5, is as follows: EPEVTQTPSHQVTQMGQEVILRCVPISNHLYFYWYRQILGQKVEFLVSFYNNEISEKSEIFDDQFSVERPDGSNFTLKIRSTKLEDSAMYFCASSGARGLQETQYFGPGTRLLVL.

The chain combines TRBV7-9 with TRBJ2-3; tentatively, D is TRBD1 (6 bases). Germline V gene sequence: CDR1 SEHNR, CDR2 FQNEAQ (reference sequence). The CDR3 runs 18 residues. V was pared by 3 bases and J by 2 bases, with 21 bases between. CDR3 DNA sequence: TGTGCCAGCAGCTTTTCAAACCCTATCCAGGGGATCACAGATACGCAGTATTTT. Protein: CASSFSNPIQGITDTQYF. Based on the CDR3 plus reference TRBV7-9 and TRBJ2-3, the full variable domain is DTGVSQNPRHKITKRGQNVTFRCDPISEHNRLYWYRQTLGQGPEFLTYFQNEAQLEKSRLLSDRFSAERPKGSFSTLEIQRTEQGDSAMYLCASSFSNPIQGITDTQYFGPGTRLTVL.

The V call is TRBV7-9, the J call TRBJ2-3; perhaps TRBD1 as D (5 bases). The CDR3 is made up of 15 amino acids. CDR1 is SEHNR and CDR2 is FQNEAQ in the germline V gene (reference sequence). Deletions cut 4 bases from V and 4 bases from J, with 15 bases between. The CDR3 protein is CASSSISQVADTQYF. In DNA form, the CDR3 reads TGTGCCAGCAGCTCGATTTCACAGGTAGCAGATACGCAGTATTTT.

The CDR3 DNA sequence: TGTGCCAGCAGCGGAGGACAGGGGGCAGGGCCTGAAGCTTTCTTT. Its protein is CASSGGQGAGPEAFF. The chain has TRBV9 and TRBJ1-1, with 11 nucleotides matching TRBD1. The CDR3 has 15 amino acids. The germline gives CDR1 SGDLS, CDR2 YYNGEE. V was pared by 3 bases and J by 6 bases, with 7 bases of the junction left unmatched. The whole variable domain, filled in from reference TRBV9 and TRBJ1-1, reads DSGVTQTPKHLITATGQRVTLRCSPRSGDLSVYWYQQSLDQGLQFLIQYYNGEERAKGNILERFSAQQFPDLHSELNLSSLELGDSALYFCASSGGQGAGPEAFFGQGTRLTVV.

The sample holds a few counts of this clone. The V call is TRBV6-1, the J call TRBJ1-5; TRBD1 aligns across 7 bases. The CDR3 extends over 17 amino acids. The V and J ends lost 1 base and 2 bases, in that order; junction bases with no gene match: 8. The germline CDR1 and CDR2 sequences are MNHNS and SASEGT. Here the CDR3 reads CASSEEPGGGGNQPQHF. For the CDR3, the DNA is TGTGCCAGCAGTGAAGAGCCAGGGGGTGGTGGCAATCAGCCCCAGCATTTT.

The V call is TRBV12-5, the J call TRBJ1-6, with TRBD1 matching over 8 bases. The V gene's germline CDR1 is LGHNT and CDR2 FRNRAP. The CDR3 totals 14 residues. J was trimmed by 8 bases and V by 5 bases; bases with no gene match: 5. CDR3 in DNA: TGTGCTAGTGGTAGTGACAGGGGTGATTCACCCCTCCACTTT. Amino acids: CASGSDRGDSPLHF.

Only a few counts were recorded for this clone. The V call is TRBV11-2, the J call TRBJ2-7; TRBD2 agrees at 11 bases. Trimming removed 5 bases from V and 3 bases from J; junction bases left unmatched: 3. Per germline, CDR1 SGHAT and CDR2 FQNNGV. The CDR3 covers 14 residues. CDR3 amino acids: CASSTTSGGYEQYF. DNA for the CDR3: TGTGCCAGCAGCACCACTAGCGGGGGCTACGAGCAGTACTTC.

The chain employs TRBV5-1 and TRBJ2-7, with a possible D match to TRBD1 (6 bases). The ends were cut back, 0 bases at V and 5 bases at J, with 12 bases in the middle. The CDR3 has 14 amino acids. CDR1 is SGHRS and CDR2 is YFSETQ in the germline V gene. CDR3 nucleotide sequence: TGCGCCAGCAGCTTGGGGGGAGCAGGGGACGAGCAGTACTTC. Translated: CASSLGGAGDEQYF.

The chain is built from TRBV6-1 and TRBJ2-3, with 11 nucleotides matching TRBD1. There are 15 residues in the CDR3. Unmatched junction bases numbered 1, after V lost 1 base and J lost 4 bases. CDR1 is MNHNS and CDR2 is SASEGT in the germline V gene. As DNA, the CDR3 is TGTGCCAGCAGTGAAGGGACAGGGGGCGCAGATACGCAGTATTTT. Translation gives CASSEGTGGADTQYF.

V is TRBV19 and J is TRBJ1-5; 8 nucleotides line up with TRBD1. This CDR3 is 19 amino acids long. Germline-derived CDR1 and CDR2 are LNHDA and SQIVND (reference sequence). V shed 3 bases, J shed 0 bases, and the junction held 13 bases outside the gene matches. The CDR3 DNA follows: TGTGCCAGTAGTATCCCCCTACAGGGGGGAACTTATAGCAATCAGCCCCAGCATTTT. This codes for CASSIPLQGGTYSNQPQHF.

This clone was seen once. The genes are TRBV7-2 and TRBJ1-1; TRBD1 agrees at 7 bases. The CDR3 runs to 16 residues. The germline V gene encodes CDR1 SGHTA and CDR2 FQGNSA. With V trimmed by 2 bases and J by 1 base, 7 bases remained unmatched. Written as DNA, the CDR3 is TGTGCCAGCAGCTTAACAGGGGTAATGGGGAACACTGAAGCTTTCTTT. Protein: CASSLTGVMGNTEAFF.

V gene TRBV7-4 combines with J gene TRBJ2-7; 14 nucleotides align to TRBD2. V was clipped by 5 bases and J by 7 bases; unmatched bases: 19. Germline V lookup: CDR1 SGHVT, CDR2 SQSDAQ. The CDR3 spans 19 residues. CDR3 DNA: TGTGCCAGCAGCCTTCGGACTAGCGGGGGGAACTCCTACGACTGGGAGCAGTACTTC. This codes for CASSLRTSGGNSYDWEQYF.

The chain joins TRBV7-2 to TRBJ1-6; 8 nucleotides line up with TRBD1. In germline, CDR1 is SGHTA, CDR2 FQGNSA. Trimming took 4 bases from V and 5 from J; bases not matched to a gene: 4. The CDR3 consists of 15 residues. The CDR3 here is CASSSPTGDNSPLHF. The CDR3 region has the DNA TGTGCCAGCAGCTCCCCGACAGGGGATAATTCACCCCTCCACTTT.